This T cell receptor beta chain was documented in a study of blood T cell repertoires in COVID-19 (dated by TCRdb to about 2020). Regarding the research as a whole: Collaborator samples came from the United States, Italy and Spain and covered acute and convalescent phases of COVID-19. The material from the prospective study consisted of cDNA or gDNA derived from T cells, B-cell-depleted T cells, or PBMCs. Samples came from the ongoing ImmuneRACE study (first 160 participants) plus 1,254 subjects from 6 global collaborators. Deeply sampled blood TCRbeta repertoires from subjects exposed to, actively infected with, or recovered from COVID-19 were included in the dataset. The repertoires were released in a freely available public database intended as a resource for research on the immune response to SARS-CoV-2. Where available, HLA class I and class II types were obtained from metadata supplied by the sample provider rather than from assay-based typing. Nearly every sample came with metadata listing a de-identified subject ID, COVID-19 status, age in years and sex.

Notes on this clone: There is no known antigen for this receptor. Base qualities are missing; no much larger clone stands one base away.

The immunoSEQ Assay, a bias-controlled multiplex PCR, was used to amplify TCRbeta CDR3 regions from genomic DNA. Processing in the source paper ran as follows. Within the assay, amplification of reference gene primers was used to estimate how many nucleated cells each sample contained. Sequence reads were collapsed and filtered to measure the absolute abundance of every unique TCRbeta CDR3 rearrangement. For each sample, productive Simpson clonality was calculated as the square root of Simpson's diversity index across productive rearrangements. TCRdb carries this immuneACCESS record with in-frame sequences only. Its versions omit some clonotypes, under half of them owing to an unresolved V gene in the studies checked, with the rest unexplained. The V and J calls and the clone size are those of that table, but D and trimming were determined from the DNA. This sample is represented by tens of thousands of clones; around 89% of them were singletons. The ten largest clones add up to approximately 15% of the sample.

Trimming leaves V shorter by 2 bases and J shorter by 8 bases, with the junction holding 7 bases beyond the gene matches. The germline V gene supplies CDR1 MNHEY and CDR2 SVGAGI. Including the terminal cysteine and phenylalanine, the CDR3 comprises 15 residues. This entry keeps only the CDR3 DNA: 45 bases, framed from base 1. Study-wide conclusions, independent of this receptor: The quantity of clinical and demographic metadata differed by source and by participant and was supplied without curation.

The collaborating institutions used their own protocols to collect whole blood in K2EDTA tubes. For TCRbeta analysis, collaborators shipped samples in one of three forms: frozen whole blood, isolated PBMCs, or DNA extracted from either of those sample types. Sequencing input: peripheral blood. This TCR came from a man aged 65-85 years with active or convalescent COVID-19. The chain joins TRBV6-5 to TRBJ2-1; TRBD2 matches 9 bases in the middle. DNA sequence: TGTGCCAGCAGTTACCAGGCTAGCGGGATTGATGAGCAGTTCTTC. It encodes CASSYQASGIDEQFF.